This T cell receptor (beta chain) was retrieved from a study of blood T cell repertoires in COVID-19. The CDR3 runs 14 residues. V dropped 2 bases and J dropped 6 bases, with 14 bases sitting between them. CDR1 is SGHRS, CDR2 YFSETQ, per germline. Recovery meant two consecutive negative NP/OP PCR tests, professional clearance, or resolved symptoms. TCRdb's table, derived via immunoSEQ multiplex PCR, lists solely in-frame clones and lacks some. The sample lists around 500,000 clones, approximately 90% occurring once. The chain couples TRBV5-1 to TRBJ1-1; D possibly corresponds to TRBD1 (5 bases). The sequenced sample consisted of PBMCs or T cells enriched from blood (not recorded which). The clonotype was recovered from an older woman who had recovered from COVID-19. The CDR3 sequence is CASSFRMGGAEAFF. The DNA for the CDR3 is TGCGCCAGCAGCTTTCGGATGGGGGGAGCTGAAGCTTTCTTT.